Listed below are T cell receptor beta chains from one sample, sequenced in a study of identical twins. In TCRdb, the 5' RACE reads were re-called with MiXCR into one record per CDR3 protein. The sample shows about 890,000 distinct CDR3 sequences, around 12% of them seen only once. These data were also reused for a study on yellow fever vaccine responses in identical twins.

Sequencing was carried out using PBMCs. The receptors come from a woman between 18 and 30 years old in good health. Both conserved end residues are part of each CDR3. The D gene is left open where the match is weak. Not every row has a clone size; where given, it reads once, few, many or a size class.

cdr3_length	j_call	v_call	clone_size	d_call	cdr3_nt	cdr3_aa
15	TRBJ2-2	TRBV6-1	once	NA	TGTGCCAGCAGGGTAGGGGGGGCCGGAACCGGGGAGCTGTTTTTT	CASRVGGAGTGELFF
17	TRBJ2-1	TRBV12-3/TRBV12-4	few	TRBD2	TGTGCCAGCAGTTCCCACCGAATTTCCGGGACTAGCTTCGGGCAGTTCTTC	CASSSHRISGTSFGQFF
18	TRBJ2-7	TRBV2	few	NA	TGTGCCAGCAGTGAAGCCTGGTGGAGTGGGGGACTCGCCTACGAGCAGTACTTC	CASSEAWWSGGLAYEQYF
17	TRBJ2-7	TRBV7-9	NA	TRBD2	TGTGCCAGCAGCTTACCGGGACTAGCGGGAGGGAGAATCGAGCAGTACTTC	CASSLPGLAGGRIEQYF
16	TRBJ2-3	TRBV18	few	TRBD1	TGTGCCAGCTCACCACGGGGACAGACTAGCACAGATACGCAGTATTTT	CASSPRGQTSTDTQYF
14	TRBJ2-5	TRBV5-1	NA	NA	TGCGCCAGCAATGGGGGCAGGGTCCAAGAGACCCAGTACTTC	CASNGGRVQETQYF
14	TRBJ2-5	TRBV11-2	NA	NA	TGTGCCAGCAGCCAGGTTGGAATCCAAGAGACCCAGTACTTC	CASSQVGIQETQYF
13	TRBJ2-1	TRBV6-5	many	NA	TGTGCCAGCAGTTACTCGTTTTACAATGAGCAGTTCTTC	CASSYSFYNEQFF
13	TRBJ2-3	TRBV12-3/TRBV12-4	NA	NA	TGTGCCAGCAGCCGAAAGGGCCCGGATACGCAGTATTTT	CASSRKGPDTQYF
14	TRBJ2-2	TRBV5-1	few	NA	TGCGCCAGCAGCTTGGAGCAGGGTATCGGGGAGCTGTTTTTT	CASSLEQGIGELFF
14	TRBJ2-3	TRBV14	many	TRBD2	TGTGCCAGCAGCCAGCGGGAGTGGACAGATACGCAGTATTTT	CASSQREWTDTQYF
15	TRBJ2-1	TRBV10-3	NA	TRBD2	TGTGCCATCAGTGACGGGACTAGCGGGAGGGGTGAGCAGTTCTTC	CAISDGTSGRGEQFF
15	TRBJ2-2	TRBV12-3/TRBV12-4	few	TRBD2	TGTGCCAGCAGAGAGACTAGCGGGAGCCCCGGGGAGCTGTTTTTT	CASRETSGSPGELFF
14	TRBJ2-1	TRBV29-1	many	TRBD2	TGCAGCGTTGGGACTAGCGGGAAGAACAATGAGCAGTTCTTC	CSVGTSGKNNEQFF
13	TRBJ2-1	TRBV5-1	NA	NA	TGCGCCAGCTCCACAGGGATAGGGAATGAGCAGTTCTTC	CASSTGIGNEQFF
16	TRBJ1-1	TRBV3-1	NA	TRBD1	TGTGCCAGCAGCTCCCACCCGGGACAGGGGGACACTGAAGCTTTCTTT	CASSSHPGQGDTEAFF
15	TRBJ2-7	TRBV12-3/TRBV12-4	NA	NA	TGTGCCAGCAGTAATTCAGGGAAGACCCTCTACGAGCAGTACTTC	CASSNSGKTLYEQYF
14	TRBJ1-2	TRBV28	few	TRBD1	TGTGCCAGCAGTGGAGGGACAGGGCCCTTTGGCTACACCTTC	CASSGGTGPFGYTF
13	TRBJ2-2	TRBV12-3/TRBV12-4	NA	NA	TGTGCCAGCACTCCCTCAGGGTTCGGGGAGCTGTTTTTT	CASTPSGFGELFF
15	TRBJ2-1	TRBV18	few	NA	TGTGCCAGCTCACGGGACAGCGCGGGACACAATGAGCAGTTCTTC	CASSRDSAGHNEQFF
14	TRBJ1-5	TRBV6-1	many	NA	TGTGCCAGCAGGGACCGACAGGCGGATCAGCCCCAGCATTTT	CASRDRQADQPQHF
14	TRBJ2-2	TRBV24-1	few	NA	TGTGCCACCATTTGCGCCTGGGGGACCGGGGAGCTGTTTTTT	CATICAWGTGELFF
13	TRBJ1-1	TRBV12-3/TRBV12-4	few	TRBD1	TGTGCCAGCAGGTCGGACAGGGTTACTGAAGCTTTCTTT	CASRSDRVTEAFF
18	TRBJ2-1	TRBV20-1	few	TRBD2	TGCAGTGCCAGCCGACTAGCGGGGGGGCATAGCTCCTACAATGAGCAGTTCTTC	CSASRLAGGHSSYNEQFF
15	TRBJ1-2	TRBV19	few	TRBD1	TGTGCCAGTAGTCTAGGGACAGGGACGATCCATGGCTACACCTTC	CASSLGTGTIHGYTF
18	TRBJ1-3	TRBV5-5	few	NA	TGTGCCAGCAGCGAGGATCCCGGAGCGTATCGAGCTGGAAACACCATATATTTT	CASSEDPGAYRAGNTIYF
16	TRBJ2-7	TRBV4-1	NA	NA	TGCGCCAGCAGCCCGCCCTTTAGCGGCAAGCCCTACGAGCAGTACTTC	CASSPPFSGKPYEQYF
16	TRBJ2-1	TRBV10-3	many	TRBD2	TGTGCCATCAGCCCCTCCACTAGCGGGAATACCAATGAGCAGTTCTTC	CAISPSTSGNTNEQFF
15	TRBJ1-4	TRBV13	NA	NA	TGTGCCAGCAGCCCACGTGGGGGGCCGGGTGAAAAACTGTTTTTT	CASSPRGGPGEKLFF
13	TRBJ2-5	TRBV12-3/TRBV12-4	NA	NA	TGTGCCAGCACCGTAGGACATCCGGAGACCCAGTACTTC	CASTVGHPETQYF
18	TRBJ2-1	TRBV4-2	NA	NA	TGTGCCAGCAGCCCGGCGGGGGCGGCACTCTTCTCCTACAATGAGCAGTTCTTC	CASSPAGAALFSYNEQFF
17	TRBJ2-1	TRBV9	NA	NA	TGTGCCAGCAGCCCCCTTGGGCAGTCTGGAGGTCGCAATGAGCAGTTCTTC	CASSPLGQSGGRNEQFF
13	TRBJ1-2	TRBV7-3	NA	NA	TGTGCCAGCAGCTCCGGACAGTTCTATGGCTACACCTTC	CASSSGQFYGYTF
16	TRBJ2-1	TRBV11-3	few	NA	TGTGCCAGCAGCTCCCAGTCGGTGGCGGCCTACAATGAGCAGTTCTTC	CASSSQSVAAYNEQFF
15	TRBJ2-5	TRBV10-3	NA	TRBD2	TGTGCCATCAGTGACACTAGCGGGAGGCGGGAGACCCAGTACTTC	CAISDTSGRRETQYF
16	TRBJ2-1	TRBV27	NA	NA	TGTGCCAGCAGTTTAGAGCTCGGCTCAGGCACCTATGAGCAGTTCTTC	CASSLELGSGTYEQFF
17	TRBJ2-2	TRBV14	few	NA	TGTGCCAGCAGCCATCGACAGGTTCCCTTGAACACCGGGGAGCTGTTTTTT	CASSHRQVPLNTGELFF
16	TRBJ2-7	TRBV27	NA	TRBD1	TGTGCCAGCAGTTCACCCGGGACAGCTAGCTCCTACGAGCAGTACTTC	CASSSPGTASSYEQYF
15	TRBJ2-1	TRBV5-1	NA	NA	TGCGCCAGCAGCTTGTTACTGACTCAAGGCAATGAGCAGTTCTTC	CASSLLLTQGNEQFF
17	TRBJ2-1	TRBV5-1	NA	TRBD2	TGCGCCAGCAGACCTACTAGCGCCTCGAGCTCCTACAATGAGCAGTTCTTC	CASRPTSASSSYNEQFF
13	TRBJ2-7	TRBV29-1	few	NA	TGCAGCGTGAGTCCCCGTGACTCGGGCGAGCAGTACTTC	CSVSPRDSGEQYF
15	TRBJ2-7	TRBV7-8	few	NA	TGTGCCAGCAGCTTCGGGGGGCGTACTTCAGTCGAGCAGTACTTC	CASSFGGRTSVEQYF
13	TRBJ1-2	TRBV6-1	NA	NA	TGTGCCAGCAGCAGAGGGGTTGGCGGTGGCTACACCTTC	CASSRGVGGGYTF
14	TRBJ2-3	TRBV10-3	few	NA	TGTGCCAACTCCCAGCGGCGTGGGACAGATACGCAGTATTTT	CANSQRRGTDTQYF
16	TRBJ2-1	TRBV3-1	few	NA	TGTGCCAGCAGCCAAGATACCGGGGGGCTATTCAATGAGCAGTTCTTC	CASSQDTGGLFNEQFF
14	TRBJ2-1	TRBV12-3/TRBV12-4	NA	NA	TGTGCCAGCAGCCCCGGGACTTGGTCGGATGAGCAGTTCTTC	CASSPGTWSDEQFF
17	TRBJ1-1	TRBV28	few	NA	TGTGCCAGCAGTTCCAAATGGGGGGGACGGGCGAACACTGAAGCTTTCTTT	CASSSKWGGRANTEAFF
14	TRBJ2-1	TRBV7-6	few	TRBD2	TGTGCCAGCAGCTTAAAGCGGGGGGGCGGTGAGCAGTTCTTC	CASSLKRGGGEQFF
15	TRBJ1-2	TRBV18	NA	NA	TGTGCCAGCTCACCTAAACAGGCGACCACCTATGGCTACACCTTC	CASSPKQATTYGYTF
13	TRBJ2-2	TRBV3-1	NA	NA	TGTGCCAGCGGTAGATCGAACACCGGGGAGCTGTTTTTT	CASGRSNTGELFF
14	TRBJ2-1	TRBV24-1	NA	TRBD2	TGTGCCACCGATAGCGGGAAACCTTACAATGAGCAGTTCTTC	CATDSGKPYNEQFF
13	TRBJ1-2	TRBV5-1	few	NA	TGCGCCAGCAGCTTGAACACAGAAACTGGCTACACCTTC	CASSLNTETGYTF
12	TRBJ1-1	TRBV24-1	few	NA	TGTGCCACCAGTGATTTTCAGGGGCGAGCTTTCTTT	CATSDFQGRAFF
13	TRBJ2-1	TRBV6-2/TRBV6-3	many	NA	TGTGCCAGCAGTAGTGACAGCCCGAGCGAGCAGTTCTTC	CASSSDSPSEQFF
15	TRBJ2-1	TRBV12-3/TRBV12-4	NA	TRBD1	TGTGCCATTTCTAACCGGGACAGAGTATACAATGAGCAGTTCTTC	CAISNRDRVYNEQFF